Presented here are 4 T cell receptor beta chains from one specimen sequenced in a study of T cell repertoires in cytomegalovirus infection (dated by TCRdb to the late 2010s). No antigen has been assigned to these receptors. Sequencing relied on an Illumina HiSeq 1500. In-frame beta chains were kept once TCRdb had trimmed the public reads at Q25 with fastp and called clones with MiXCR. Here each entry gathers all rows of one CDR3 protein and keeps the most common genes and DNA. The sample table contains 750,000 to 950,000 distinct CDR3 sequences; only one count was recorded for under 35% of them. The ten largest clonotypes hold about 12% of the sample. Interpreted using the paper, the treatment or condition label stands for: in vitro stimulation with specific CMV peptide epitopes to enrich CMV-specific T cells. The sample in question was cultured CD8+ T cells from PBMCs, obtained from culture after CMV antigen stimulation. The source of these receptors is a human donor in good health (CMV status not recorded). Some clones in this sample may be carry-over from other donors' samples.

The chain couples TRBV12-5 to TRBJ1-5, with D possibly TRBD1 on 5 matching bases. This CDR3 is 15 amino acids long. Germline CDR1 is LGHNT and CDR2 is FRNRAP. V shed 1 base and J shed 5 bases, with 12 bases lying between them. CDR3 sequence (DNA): TGTGCTAGTGGTTTGGCTCTGGGGGGGGATCAGCCCCAGCATTTT. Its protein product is CASGLALGGDQPQHF.

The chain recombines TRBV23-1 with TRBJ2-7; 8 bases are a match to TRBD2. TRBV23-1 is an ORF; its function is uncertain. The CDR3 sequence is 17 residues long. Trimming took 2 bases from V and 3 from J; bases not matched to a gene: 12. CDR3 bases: TGCGCCAGCAGTCAAAGGGTAAAACTAGCGGAGAACTACGAGCAGTACTTC. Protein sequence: CASSQRVKLAENYEQYF.

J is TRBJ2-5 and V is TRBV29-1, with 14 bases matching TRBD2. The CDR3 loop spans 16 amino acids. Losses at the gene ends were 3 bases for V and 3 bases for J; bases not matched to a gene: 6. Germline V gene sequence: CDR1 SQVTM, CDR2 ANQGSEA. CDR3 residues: CSVDATSGGAEETQYF. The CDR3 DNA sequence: TGCAGCGTTGACGCGACTAGCGGGGGGGCCGAAGAGACCCAGTACTTC.

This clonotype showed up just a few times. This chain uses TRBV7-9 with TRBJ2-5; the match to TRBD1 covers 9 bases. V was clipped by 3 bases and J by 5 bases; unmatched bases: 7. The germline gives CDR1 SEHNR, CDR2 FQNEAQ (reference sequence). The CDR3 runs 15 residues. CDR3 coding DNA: TGTGCCAGCAGCTTCAGGACAGGGGAAAAGGAGACCCAGTACTTC. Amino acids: CASSFRTGEKETQYF.